The 2 T cell receptor beta chains reported below all come from one sample, sequenced in a study of blood T cells in healthy people across ages. Next came a second PCR, run for about 7 to 12 cycles, which used a sample-barcoded 5' primer along with a J-beta primer mix. TCRdb itself ran the 5' RACE reads through MiXCR, one entry per CDR3 protein. This table has around 780,000 distinct CDR3 sequences, roughly three fifths appearing once. The sequencing input was blood. The receptors were gathered from a man aged 40-49 years in good health.

The chain uses TRBV20-1 and TRBJ2-1, with 8 bases lining up with TRBD2. This CDR3 spans 14 amino acids. The V gene end was trimmed by 2 bases and the J gene end by 5 bases; junction bases not matched to a gene: 5. Germline V CDR1 and CDR2: DFQATT, SNEGSKA (reference sequence). The CDR3 region is CSARRAGGNNEQFF. CDR3 in DNA: TGCAGTGCTAGACGGGCGGGGGGTAACAATGAGCAGTTCTTC.

CDR3 coding DNA: TGTGCCAGCAGTTTAGTTAAGGGGAGTAGGGAAAAACTGTTTTTT. Protein product: CASSLVKGSREKLFF. The V call is TRBV27, the J call TRBJ1-4; possibly TRBD1 for D (5 bases). The CDR3 loop spans 15 amino acids. V was trimmed by 2 bases and J by 8 bases, leaving 15 bases between them. Germline V gene sequence: CDR1 MNHEY, CDR2 SMNVEV (reference sequence).